The rows below give T cell receptor beta chains drawn from one sample of a study of blood T cell repertoires in COVID-19. Repertoires were generated with immunoSEQ multiplex PCR, while TCRdb's copy carries only in-frame clones and drops some. The data show tens of thousands of clones, 85% to 90% seen once. Sequences were obtained from peripheral blood. The receptors were gathered from a woman of 80 years or more with active COVID-19. The CDR3 runs from the conserved cysteine through the conserved F or W. D genes are given only for firm matches. Not every row has a clone size; where given, it reads once, few, many or a size class.

d_gene	v_gene	abundance	j_gene	CDR3aa	CDR3nt
-	TRBV4-2	-	TRBJ2-1	CASSQGRLARVNEQFF	TGTGCCAGCAGCCAAGGGCGGCTAGCGAGGGTCAATGAGCAGTTCTTC
TRBD2	TRBV27	-	TRBJ2-3	CASSPSGTIGGTDTQYF	TGTGCCAGCAGTCCCAGCGGGACCATCGGCGGCACAGATACGCAGTATTTT
TRBD1	TRBV10-2	-	TRBJ2-1	CASRRTGSSYNEQFF	TGCGCCAGCAGACGGACAGGGAGCTCCTACAATGAGCAGTTCTTC
-	TRBV27	-	TRBJ2-5	CASSLSPQGYQETQYF	TGTGCCAGCAGTTTATCGCCACAGGGTTACCAAGAGACCCAGTACTTC
TRBD1	TRBV24-1	-	TRBJ2-7	CATSDSLDREYEQYF	TGTGCCACCAGTGATTCCTTGGACAGGGAGTACGAGCAGTACTTC
TRBD2	TRBV29-1	once	TRBJ2-1	CSVWTSGRAAGNEQFF	TGCAGCGTATGGACTAGCGGGAGGGCCGCGGGAAATGAGCAGTTCTTC
-	TRBV15	once	TRBJ2-7	CATSRARYEQYF	TGTGCCACCAGCAGGGCAAGATACGAGCAGTACTTC
-	TRBV5-4	-	TRBJ2-3	CASSPRGGGKTDTQYF	TGTGCCAGCAGCCCACGAGGGGGGGGCAAAACAGATACGCAGTATTTT
TRBD2	TRBV27	once	TRBJ2-3	CASSRSLAGYSTDTQYF	TGTGCCAGCAGTAGATCACTAGCGGGATACAGCACAGATACGCAGTATTTT
-	TRBV2	-	TRBJ2-7	CASSALYGRGGEQYF	TGTGCCAGCAGCGCCCTCTATGGGAGAGGGGGCGAGCAGTACTTC
-	TRBV21-1	-	TRBJ2-1	CASSQRNYDRGDEQFF	TGTGCCAGCAGCCAGAGAAACTATGACAGGGGGGATGAGCAGTTCTTC
TRBD1	TRBV10-3	-	TRBJ1-2	CAIRQDRGHGYTF	TGTGCCATCAGGCAGGACAGGGGGCACGGCTACACCTTC
-	TRBV5-6	-	TRBJ2-4	CASSLPGLAKNIQYF	TGTGCCAGCAGCTTGCCAGGGCTAGCCAAAAACATTCAGTACTTC
TRBD2	TRBV9	-	TRBJ2-1	CASSPWGRGGGNEQFF	TGTGCCAGCAGCCCGTGGGGGAGGGGCGGTGGCAATGAGCAGTTCTTC
-	TRBV7-3	once	TRBJ2-5	CASSQRGQETQYF	TGTGCCAGCAGCCAAAGGGGTCAAGAGACCCAGTACTTC
TRBD2	TRBV7-2	-	TRBJ2-1	CASSLVGAGDSYNEQFF	TGTGCCAGCAGCTTAGTCGGTGCGGGAGACTCCTACAATGAGCAGTTCTTC
-	TRBV10-3	-	TRBJ2-3	CATKPTGTSTDTQYF	TGTGCCACAAAACCGACAGGGACTAGCACAGATACGCAGTATTTT
-	TRBV15	-	TRBJ1-2	CATSRSGVNYGYTF	TGTGCCACCAGCAGATCCGGGGTAAACTATGGCTACACCTTC
-	TRBV5-1	-	TRBJ1-3	CASSLETGGTGNTIYF	TGCGCCAGCAGCTTGGAGACAGGTGGGACTGGAAACACCATATATTTT
TRBD1	TRBV7-8	-	TRBJ1-6	CASTPYTGVSPLHF	TGTGCCAGCACCCCTTACACAGGGGTTTCACCCCTCCACTTT
-	TRBV27	-	TRBJ2-1	CASSPCRFCEQFF	TGTGCCAGCAGTCCTTGCCGGTTCTGTGAGCAGTTCTTC
TRBD1	TRBV27	once	TRBJ2-7	CASSLRQLSHTGQGAYEQYF	TGTGCCAGCAGTCTACGCCAGCTCTCCCACACGGGACAGGGCGCCTACGAGCAGTACTTC